These 12 T cell receptor beta chains came from one sample sequenced in a study of T cells in Graves' hyperthyroidism and ophthalmopathy. Researchers amplified the TCR beta CDR3 regions from RNA transcripts. RT-PCR in the first round (using the HTBI primer set) targeted the TCR CDR3. TCRdb itself ran the multiplex PCR reads through MiXCR, one entry per CDR3 protein. This table holds under 750,000 distinct CDR3 sequences, roughly a sixth found once. Sample: blood. These receptors came from a woman aged 45-59 years with Graves' hyperthyroidism that later progressed to Graves' ophthalmopathy.

The rearrangement uses TRBV12-3 or TRBV12-4 and TRBJ1-3; possibly TRBD1 for D (5 bases). The CDR3 totals 14 residues. V was pared by 7 bases and J by 2 bases, with 12 bases between. The CDR3 DNA is TGTGCCAGCACGTCGCGGGGACCTGGAAACACCATATATTTT. This sequence encodes CASTSRGPGNTIYF.

This clonotype has only a few counts. The genes are TRBV7-9 and TRBJ1-1, with D unclear. V lost 0 bases to trimming and J lost 4 bases, with 9 bases between them. This CDR3 has 14 residues. Germline V gene sequence: CDR1 SEHNR, CDR2 FQNEAQ (reference sequence). CDR3 in DNA: TGTGCCAGCAGCTTAGCCCGGGAATCCACTGAAGCTTTCTTT. Its translation is CASSLARESTEAFF.

This clonotype was seen only a few times. V usage is TRBV20-1 and J usage is TRBJ1-3, with D maybe TRBD1 (5 bases). The germline V gene encodes CDR1 DFQATT and CDR2 SNEGSKA (reference sequence). The germline V and J ends were trimmed by 0 bases and 0 bases, with 18 bases remaining between them. CDR3 length equals 18 residues. The CDR3 DNA is TGCAGTGCTAGAGATTTGTTACAGGACCGGGGCTCTGGAAACACCATATATTTT. Its protein is CSARDLLQDRGSGNTIYF.

The chain combines TRBV6-1 with TRBJ2-6; TRBD1 aligns across 7 bases. Trimming took 6 bases from V and 4 from J; bases not matched to a gene: 18. The CDR3 has 19 residues. Germline V gives CDR1 MNHNS, CDR2 SASEGT. In DNA, the CDR3 is TGTGCCAGCAGGTATCCGGGACAGAGGCTATCTTCCGGGGCCAACGTCCTGACTTTC. Its translation: CASRYPGQRLSSGANVLTF.

This chain joins TRBV19 and TRBJ2-6; tentatively, D is TRBD2 (5 bases). The V gene lost 6 bases and the J gene lost 1 base, with 10 bases spanning the gap. The germline gives CDR1 LNHDA, CDR2 SQIVND (reference sequence). CDR3 size: 15 residues. CDR3 residues: CASSIAGSGANVLTF. The CDR3 nucleotides are TGTGCCAGTAGCATCGCGGGTTCTGGGGCCAACGTCCTGACTTTC.

The chain carries TRBV6-1 and TRBJ2-1; D is unclear. This CDR3 has 15 amino acids. The V gene's germline CDR1 is MNHNS and CDR2 SASEGT. V lost 6 bases to trimming and J lost 5 bases, with 17 bases between them. The CDR3 bases are TGTGCCAGCAGCCGCAAAATACGAATTGACAATGAGCAGTTCTTC. Amino acid sequence: CASSRKIRIDNEQFF.

This clonotype occurred many times. The chain combines TRBV10-3 with TRBJ1-2; D not resolved. CDR1 and CDR2 from the germline V gene are ENHRY and SYGVKD. This CDR3 has 15 residues. The V and J ends lost 2 bases and 3 bases respectively, with 13 bases between them. The CDR3 sequence: CAISEDIGRDYGYTF. CDR3 sequence (DNA): TGTGCCATCAGTGAGGACATCGGGCGGGACTATGGCTACACCTTC.

The rearrangement links TRBV2 to TRBJ1-1; maybe TRBD1 (6 bases). From germline, CDR1 is SNHLY and CDR2 FYNNEI. This CDR3 spans 13 amino acids. V was shortened by 8 bases and J by 1 base, with 11 bases between the two germline ends. The CDR3 DNA follows: TGTGCCAGCTTGTACAGGGCGAACACTGAAGCTTTCTTT. Protein sequence: CASLYRANTEAFF.

This chain links TRBV4-1 with TRBJ2-5; 10 nucleotides match TRBD1. This CDR3 has 16 amino acids. Germline V gives CDR1 MGHRA, CDR2 YSYEKL. The trim removed 0 bases at V and 10 bases at J, leaving 11 bases unmatched. The CDR3 protein is CASSQDPGTGELGQYF. Here the CDR3 DNA reads TGCGCCAGCAGCCAAGACCCCGGGACAGGGGAATTGGGCCAGTACTTC.

This clonotype was found many times. The rearrangement joins TRBV5-1 to TRBJ2-1; a weak D match, TRBD2 (7 bases). Germline V gene sequence: CDR1 SGHRS, CDR2 YFSETQ. This CDR3 spans 15 amino acids. V gave up 1 base and J gave up 8 bases, with 16 bases separating them. CDR3 loop: CASSLLRGGPDEQFF. The CDR3 DNA follows: TGCGCCAGCAGCTTGTTGAGGGGGGGCCCTGATGAGCAGTTCTTC.

This clonotype was seen many times. The chain links TRBV11-3 to TRBJ2-1; D ambiguous. The CDR3 covers 15 residues. The V end lost 0 bases, the J end lost 8 bases, and 14 bases lay between the germline ends. Germline CDR1 and CDR2: SGHNT and YENEEA. The CDR3 region is CASSLDPARADEQFF. The CDR3 bases are TGTGCCAGCAGCTTAGATCCCGCTAGGGCGGATGAGCAGTTCTTC.

V is TRBV6-2 or TRBV6-3 and J is TRBJ1-1, with D possibly matching TRBD1 (5 bases). Germline CDR1 and CDR2: MNHEY and SVGEGT. The CDR3 extends over 15 amino acids. V lost 5 bases and J 4 bases, leaving 17 bases between the germline ends. DNA for the CDR3: TGTGCCAGCAGTGCCGGGGTAGGGGTGGGCACTGAAGCTTTCTTT. It is translated as CASSAGVGVGTEAFF.